Below are 29 T cell receptor beta chains sequenced from a single sample in a study of regulatory T cells in long-lasting Graves disease. Stated time point: persistent/refractory GD, antithyroid drugs over 5 years with positive TRAb. There was RNA extracted from PBMCs, and the TCR library was made from it. Sequencing libraries for TCR beta were prepared with iRepertoire HTBI primers and Arm-PCR of CDR3 regions. TCRdb reprocessed the multiplex PCR reads with MiXCR, giving one entry per CDR3 protein. Here the sample spans 350,000 to 500,000 distinct CDR3 sequences, 21% being singletons. Sample: peripheral blood mononuclear cells (PBMCs), taken when the disease was refractory, from a patient treated with antithyroid drugs. The origin of the receptors is a female donor with Graves disease.

This clonotype has a handful of counts. The chain couples TRBV24-1 to TRBJ2-3; D is undetermined. The CDR3 spans 13 residues. Trimming left V 8 bases short and J 6 bases short, with 14 bases between. Germline lookup yields CDR1 KGHDR and CDR2 SFDVKD. The CDR3 sequence: CATKGTRTDTQYF. The CDR3 DNA sequence: TGTGCCACCAAAGGAACCAGAACCGATACGCAGTATTTT.

The chain joins TRBV19 to TRBJ2-2; 7 positions match TRBD1. The CDR3 runs 16 residues. Germline values: CDR1 LNHDA, CDR2 SQIVND (reference sequence). The V and J ends lost 5 bases and 8 bases, in that order; junction bases with no gene match: 14. CDR3 sequence reads: CASSSRSGQADGELFF. The CDR3, as DNA: TGTGCCAGTAGTTCTCGATCCGGACAGGCGGATGGGGAGCTGTTTTTT.

The table lists this clonotype with many counts. The genes are TRBV6-1 and TRBJ2-7; 10 bases line up with TRBD2. V was clipped by 4 bases and J by 0 bases; unmatched bases: 3. CDR3 size: 15 residues. Germline values: CDR1 MNHNS, CDR2 SASEGT. CDR3 amino acids: CASSGGLAISYEQYF. For the CDR3, the DNA is TGTGCCAGCAGTGGGGGACTAGCGATCTCCTACGAGCAGTACTTC.

This clonotype showed up just a few times. The genes are TRBV6-9 and TRBJ2-7; TRBD2 aligns across 12 bases. The ends lost 3 bases at V and 5 bases at J; junction bases unmatched: 8. This CDR3 contains 16 residues. Germline V CDR1 and CDR2: MNHGY, SVAAGI. CDR3 residues: CASSYSRLAGVNEQYF. CDR3 nucleotide sequence: TGTGCCAGCAGTTACTCCAGACTAGCGGGAGTCAACGAGCAGTACTTC.

V gene TRBV6-2 or TRBV6-3 combines with J gene TRBJ2-2; 8 nucleotides line up with TRBD2. This CDR3 region has 16 residues. The germline V gene has CDR1 MNHEY and CDR2 SVGEGT. The trim removed 2 bases at V and 6 bases at J, leaving 8 bases unmatched. This CDR3 is CASSYGGLVVAGELFF. DNA for the CDR3: TGTGCCAGCAGTTACGGGGGACTAGTAGTCGCCGGGGAGCTGTTTTTT.

This clonotype was seen ten or more times. V is TRBV2 and J is TRBJ2-5; 7 bases map to TRBD1. Germline loops: CDR1 SNHLY, CDR2 FYNNEI. With 4 bases clipped from V and 5 bases from J, the junction kept 7 bases outside the gene matches. The CDR3 loop spans 14 amino acids. In DNA form, the CDR3 reads TGTGCCAGCAGTGTCAGACAGGGTGGGGAGACCCAGTACTTC. This translates into CASSVRQGGETQYF.

The chain has TRBV5-1 and TRBJ1-6; tentative D call: TRBD1 (6 bases). Germline CDR1 is SGHRS and CDR2 is YFSETQ. Trimming pared 0 bases from V and 7 bases from J, leaving 17 bases between. This CDR3 contains 17 residues. CDR3 coding DNA: TGCGCCAGCAGCTTGGTTCCGGGGGGGCCGGGGAATTCACCCCTCCACTTT. Its protein is CASSLVPGGPGNSPLHF.

This clonotype was counted at least ten times. The chain employs TRBV11-2 and TRBJ1-4; D unresolved. This CDR3 contains 15 residues. Germline assignment: CDR1 SGHAT and CDR2 FQNNGV. The germline V and J ends were trimmed by 5 bases and 6 bases, with 16 bases remaining between them. The CDR3 region has the DNA TGTGCCAGCAGCCCCGGAGACTATAGTGATGAAAAACTGTTTTTT. Amino acid sequence: CASSPGDYSDEKLFF.

As for this clonotype: A far larger clone differs by one base, so this is likely a read error. The chain is built from TRBV14 and TRBJ2-5; D uncertain. The germline V and J ends were trimmed by 4 bases and 5 bases, with 5 bases remaining between them. Germline assignment: CDR1 SGHDN and CDR2 FVKESK. The CDR3 contains 11 residues. The CDR3 here is CASSPPETQYF. CDR3 DNA sequence: TGTGCCAGCAGCCCCCCGGAGACCCAGTACTTC.

The chain is built from TRBV28 and TRBJ2-3; no reliable D call. The CDR3 is made up of 13 amino acids. Trimming cost V 7 bases and J 4 bases, with 12 bases left between them. CDR1 and CDR2 (germline): MDHEN, SYDVKM. The chain's CDR3 is CASTLSTPDTQYF. CDR3 DNA sequence: TGTGCCAGCACATTATCCACCCCAGATACGCAGTATTTT.

Ten or more counts support this clonotype. CDR3 in DNA: TGTGCCAGCACCAGGACAGGGTATACCACCGGGGAGCTGTTTTTT. Protein product: CASTRTGYTTGELFF. The chain links TRBV28 to TRBJ2-2; 8 nucleotides align to TRBD1. The ends lost 7 bases at V and 4 bases at J; junction bases unmatched: 8. The CDR3 covers 15 residues. CDR1 and CDR2 (germline): MDHEN, SYDVKM.

Ten or more counts support this clonotype. This rearrangement joins TRBV28 to TRBJ2-7, with 9 bases aligning to TRBD1. From germline, CDR1 is MDHEN and CDR2 SYDVKM. With V trimmed by 6 bases and J by 6 bases, 15 bases remained unmatched. The CDR3 contains 16 residues. The CDR3 protein is CASSSLSGTGWFEQYF. In DNA form, the CDR3 reads TGTGCCAGCAGCTCCCTCTCCGGGACAGGGTGGTTCGAGCAGTACTTC. The variable domain in full, with the rest retrieved from reference TRBV28 and TRBJ2-7, is DVKVTQSSRYLVKRTGEKVFLECVQDMDHENMFWYRQDPGLGLRLIYFSYDVKMKEKGDIPEGYSVSREKKERFSLILESASTNQTSMYLCASSSLSGTGWFEQYFGPGTRLTVT.

A few counts support this clonotype. The genes are TRBV12-3 or TRBV12-4 and TRBJ2-1, with 7 nucleotides matching TRBD2. Unmatched junction bases numbered 2, after V lost 4 bases and J lost 2 bases. This CDR3 comprises 14 residues. The CDR3 sequence: CASSYGTTYNEQFF. The CDR3 bases are TGTGCCAGCAGTTATGGGACTACCTACAATGAGCAGTTCTTC.

The table lists this clonotype with a few counts. The germline gene is not matched at one end of the junction; a read error may be the cause. V is TRBV10-3 and J is TRBJ1-1, with a possible D match to TRBD1 (5 bases). The V gene's germline CDR1 is ENHRY and CDR2 SYGVKD. The CDR3 has 12 amino acids. The DNA of the CDR3 is TGTGCCATCGGGGACGGGATGACTGAAGCTTCCTTT. It encodes CAIGDGMTEASF.

This clonotype was detected only a few times. This rearrangement joins TRBV20-1 to TRBJ2-7; TRBD1 agrees at 8 bases. V shed 5 bases and J 3 bases; nucleotides not matched to a gene: 12. The CDR3 has 15 residues. In germline, CDR1 is DFQATT, CDR2 SNEGSKA (reference sequence). In DNA, the CDR3 is TGCAGTGCTGAGGGGGCCGGGACAGGACTCTACGAGCAGTACTTC. Translation: CSAEGAGTGLYEQYF.

This clonotype was found many times. J is TRBJ2-2 and V is TRBV12-3 or TRBV12-4; 10 positions match TRBD1. V gave up 6 bases and J gave up 8 bases; unmatched junction bases: 12. This CDR3 is 16 amino acids long. The CDR3 is CASRPPGQGMTGELFF. In DNA, the CDR3 is TGTGCCAGCAGACCACCGGGACAGGGGATGACGGGGGAGCTGTTTTTT.

This clonotype showed up many times. The chain is built from TRBV28 and TRBJ2-2, with TRBD1 matching 8 bases. Trimming cost V 5 bases and J 5 bases; bases outside gene matches: 7. Germline assignment: CDR1 MDHEN and CDR2 SYDVKM. The CDR3 has 15 residues. The CDR3 sequence: CASSPQGAGTGELFF. In DNA, the CDR3 is TGTGCCAGCAGTCCTCAGGGGGCTGGGACCGGGGAGCTGTTTTTT. The complete variable domain, with remaining parts taken from reference TRBV28 and TRBJ2-2, reads DVKVTQSSRYLVKRTGEKVFLECVQDMDHENMFWYRQDPGLGLRLIYFSYDVKMKEKGDIPEGYSVSREKKERFSLILESASTNQTSMYLCASSPQGAGTGELFFGEGSRLTVL.

This clonotype was found many times. The V and J genes are TRBV28 and TRBJ1-2; 11 nucleotides match TRBD1. The CDR3 has 15 residues. CDR1 and CDR2 from the germline V gene are MDHEN and SYDVKM. V trimming: 3 bases; J trimming: 8 bases; junction bases outside the gene matches: 8. CDR3 in DNA: TGTGCCAGCAGTTTTCCTGGACAGGGGGCGCGAGGCTACACCTTC. Its protein product is CASSFPGQGARGYTF.

This clonotype occurred many times. The CDR3 DNA is TGTGCCAGCAGCCACGGAGGGAAGAAAGAGACCCAGTACTTC. This sequence encodes CASSHGGKKETQYF. The rearrangement uses TRBV28 and TRBJ2-5, with D perhaps matching TRBD2 (6 bases). Trimming stripped 6 bases from V and 3 bases from J, with 14 bases between. The CDR3 consists of 14 residues. Germline V gene data show CDR1 as MDHEN and CDR2 as SYDVKM.

The rearrangement uses TRBV13 and TRBJ1-4, with D perhaps matching TRBD1 (5 bases). The germline gives CDR1 PRHDT, CDR2 FYEKMQ (reference sequence). Trimming took 2 bases from V and 6 from J, leaving 10 bases between them. The CDR3 has 14 amino acids. In nucleotides, the CDR3 is TGTGCCAGCAGCTTACAGGGAAAGGATGAAAAACTGTTTTTT. Protein product: CASSLQGKDEKLFF.

The rearrangement links TRBV20-1 to TRBJ2-7; 14 positions agree with TRBD2. The germline V gene has CDR1 DFQATT and CDR2 SNEGSKA (reference sequence). The CDR3 sequence is 13 residues long. CDR3 residues: CRLGLAGGYEQYF. The CDR3 coding sequence is TGCAGGCTCGGACTAGCGGGAGGTTACGAGCAGTACTTC.

A word on this clonotype: The CDR3 does not end in the conserved phenylalanine or tryptophan, so this is likely a read error. The J gene is TRBJ2-2, the V gene TRBV7-9, with TRBD2 identical over 8 bases. Losses at the gene ends were 2 bases for V and 5 bases for J; bases not matched to a gene: 4. Germline CDR1 reads SEHNR; CDR2 reads FQNEAQ (reference sequence). This CDR3 spans 15 amino acids. The CDR3: CASSLTGGRTGELFL. Here the CDR3 DNA reads TGTGCCAGCAGCTTAACGGGAGGGAGAACCGGGGAGCTGTTTTTA.

In this sample, this clonotype turned up many times. In nucleotides, the CDR3 is TGTGCCAGCACCCCTAGGGCGACAAAGACCCAGTACTTC. This encodes CASTPRATKTQYF. The V call is TRBV28, the J call TRBJ2-5; D gene unclear. Germline V CDR1 and CDR2: MDHEN, SYDVKM. The length of the CDR3 is 13 residues. Trimming shortened V by 7 bases and J by 6 bases, and 15 bases separated the two germline ends.

This clonotype was counted many times. The chain links TRBV3-1 to TRBJ1-5; D gene ambiguous. The CDR3 consists of 15 residues. Per the germline V gene, CDR1 is LGHDT and CDR2 is YNNKEL (reference sequence). V was shortened by 0 bases and J by 7 bases, with 13 bases between the two germline ends. CDR3 loop: CASSQDPGPRQPQHF. In DNA, the CDR3 is TGTGCCAGCAGCCAAGATCCTGGGCCAAGGCAGCCCCAGCATTTT.

This chain uses TRBV18 with TRBJ2-3; D is perhaps TRBD2 (6 bases). Germline V gene sequence: CDR1 KGHSH, CDR2 LQKENI. The length of the CDR3 is 13 residues. V lost 3 bases and J 3 bases, leaving 7 bases between the germline ends. The CDR3, as DNA: TGTGCCAGCTCACCGGGACTTACAGATACGCAGTATTTT. Protein product: CASSPGLTDTQYF.

This clonotype was seen at least ten times. The gene calls are TRBV28 and TRBJ2-5; 8 nucleotides line up with TRBD1. The V segment lost 4 bases and the J segment 5 bases; nucleotides outside the gene matches: 12. Germline lookup yields CDR1 MDHEN and CDR2 SYDVKM. This CDR3 is 16 amino acids long. In DNA form, the CDR3 reads TGTGCCAGCAGTTCCCCGGACAGGGTATTAGAGGAGACCCAGTACTTC. This translates into CASSSPDRVLEETQYF.

This clonotype appeared a few times. This chain joins TRBV19 and TRBJ1-1, with 7 bases fitting TRBD1. Looked up from germline, CDR1 is LNHDA and CDR2 is SQIVND (reference sequence). This CDR3 spans 15 amino acids. V lost 4 bases, J lost 5 bases, and 10 bases stayed unmatched. CDR3: CASSTLRQGGTEAFF. The DNA for the CDR3 is TGTGCCAGTAGTACCCTTCGACAGGGTGGTACTGAAGCTTTCTTT.

The sample holds many counts of this clonotype. The chain couples TRBV5-5 to TRBJ1-4; D is uncertain. From germline, CDR1 is SGHKS and CDR2 YYEKEE (reference sequence). V was cut by 0 bases and J by 6 bases, with 15 bases left in between. The length of the CDR3 is 16 residues. The CDR3, as DNA: TGTGCCAGCAGCTTGGCCCTTGGTAAGGGTGATGAAAAACTGTTTTTT. Translation gives CASSLALGKGDEKLFF.

The J gene is TRBJ2-2, the V gene TRBV5-6; TRBD2 is a possible D gene (6 bases). The V gene lost 0 bases and the J gene lost 8 bases, with 20 bases spanning the gap. CDR3 length equals 17 residues. Germline V lookup: CDR1 SGHDT, CDR2 YYEEEE. The DNA for the CDR3 is TGTGCCAGCAGCTTGGGAAGTAGCGGTCTGCTAAGGGGGGAGCTGTTTTTT. As protein: CASSLGSSGLLRGELFF.